The sequence of this TCR beta chain was determined in a study of blood T cells in healthy people across ages. Then a second PCR, running roughly 7 to 11 cycles, was carried out with a sample-barcoded 5' primer and a J-beta primer mix. Via MiXCR, TCRdb re-called the 5' RACE reads, giving one row per CDR3 protein. The sample holds about 1.4 million distinct CDR3 sequences, approximately 59% seen once. Concerning this clonotype: No antigen is known for it.

Total RNA, at least 6 micrograms per sample, came from PBMCs. Broader study findings: Correlation between TCR beta diversity and naive T cell percentage was strong. Measured against age, TCR beta diversity per million T cells decreased in a roughly linear manner. More naive CD4+ cells and higher diversity were found in long-lived than in aged donors.

Germline-derived CDR1 and CDR2 are SQVTM and ANQGSEA. The V gene lost 4 bases and the J gene lost 4 bases, with 11 bases spanning the gap. There are 12 residues in the CDR3. The source of this sequence is a man between 18 and 35 years old in good health. The V call is TRBV29-1, the J call TRBJ2-7; D not certain. Sequenced: blood. The CDR3 protein is CSVVYDSYEQYF. Here the CDR3 DNA reads TGCAGCGTTGTTTACGATAGTTACGAGCAGTACTTC.